The present entry profiles one TCR beta chain with its context. For each subset, genomic DNA was distributed in equal portions over several immunoSEQ plates. Sorted-subset replicate PCRs used roughly 210 ng of genomic DNA. This amount corresponded to approximately 30,000 T cell genomes. Assay: immunoSEQ multiplex PCR; the TCRdb copy retains only in-frame clones and omits some. The table includes millions of clones, 80% to 95% detected once. The data are from a study of shared clonotypes between healthy human individuals. Looked up from germline, CDR1 is SGHKS and CDR2 is YYEKEE (reference sequence). The CDR3 consists of 14 residues. Trimming shortened V by 2 bases and J by 11 bases, and 19 bases separated the two germline ends.

This TCR was sampled from a man younger than 35 in good health. Some clones in this sample may be carry-over from other donors' samples. This chain connects TRBV5-5 to TRBJ1-1; D call uncertain. Sequenced material: naive CD4+ T cells from PBMCs. As to subset: CD45RA+ positively selected. This chain's CDR3 is CASSFSQSVREAFF. CDR3 DNA: TGTGCCAGCAGCTTCAGTCAGTCGGTCCGGGAGGCTTTCTTT.